These 15 T cell receptor beta chains share one sample of origin, sequenced in a study of shared clonotypes between healthy human individuals. Some clones are missing from TCRdb's copy, which holds only in-frame ones; the method was immunoSEQ multiplex PCR. The sample has 500,000 to 650,000 clones, roughly 72% seen once. Sequencing used PBMCs. The receptor source for this set is a woman aged 40 to 50 in good health. Some clones in this sample may be carry-over from other donors' samples.

The chain couples TRBV7-3 to TRBJ2-1, with TRBD2 identical over 12 bases. Unmatched junction bases numbered 8, after V lost 5 bases and J lost 9 bases. Germline V lookup: CDR1 SGHTA, CDR2 FQGTGA. The length of the CDR3 is 15 residues. The CDR3 sequence: CASSPLAGGVGEQFF. For the CDR3, the DNA is TGTGCCAGCAGCCCACTAGCGGGAGGTGTCGGTGAGCAGTTCTTC.

This rearrangement joins TRBV10-3 to TRBJ2-7; 10 bases fit TRBD1. This CDR3 contains 13 residues. Losses at the gene ends were 9 bases for V and 3 bases for J; bases not matched to a gene: 5. The V gene's germline CDR1 is ENHRY and CDR2 SYGVKD. The CDR3 loop reads CAIGTGEGYEQYF. CDR3 DNA sequence: TGTGCCATAGGGACAGGGGAAGGCTACGAGCAGTACTTC.

The chain has TRBV28 and TRBJ1-5; possible D gene TRBD1, 6 bases. CDR3 length: 14 amino acids. V shed 2 bases and J shed 2 bases, with 7 bases lying between them. CDR1 is MDHEN, CDR2 SYDVKM, per germline. The CDR3 sequence: CASSLAGGNQPQHF. The DNA of the CDR3 is TGTGCCAGCAGTTTAGCAGGGGGCAATCAGCCCCAGCATTTT.

This clone was counted only a few times. The rearrangement uses TRBV27 and TRBJ1-5; perhaps TRBD1 as D (6 bases). Per the germline V gene, CDR1 is MNHEY and CDR2 is SMNVEV (reference sequence). The CDR3 is made up of 14 amino acids. V was trimmed by 7 bases and J by 6 bases, leaving 16 bases between them. CDR3 DNA: TGTGCCAGCAAAATAAACAGGGACGGTCAGCCCCAGCATTTT. It translates to CASKINRDGQPQHF.

V gene TRBV7-2 combines with J gene TRBJ2-7, with unresolved D. Germline CDR1 and CDR2: SGHTA and FQGNSA. This CDR3 contains 13 residues. Trimming shortened V by 4 bases and J by 6 bases, and 13 bases separated the two germline ends. Here the CDR3 DNA reads TGTGCCAGCAGCTGGGCCAGCCGGGTCGAGCAGTACTTC. Amino acids: CASSWASRVEQYF.

This clone was counted a few times. The identical CDR3 is also encoded by other nucleotide sequences in the sample. As DNA, the CDR3 is TGTGCCAGCAGCCCTAGACTAGCGGGAGGCAATGAGCAGTTCTTC. Its translation: CASSPRLAGGNEQFF. The chain is built from TRBV7-9 and TRBJ2-1, with 13 nucleotides matching TRBD2. CDR3 size: 15 residues. CDR1 and CDR2 from the germline V gene are SEHNR and FQNEAQ (reference sequence). The V and J ends lost 5 bases and 6 bases, in that order; junction bases with no gene match: 4.

This chain joins TRBV29-1 and TRBJ2-1, with D perhaps being TRBD1 or TRBD2 (6 bases each). V was shortened by 6 bases and J by 8 bases, with 20 bases between the two germline ends. Germline CDR1 and CDR2: SQVTM and ANQGSEA. The CDR3 has 14 amino acids. The CDR3 is CSVSSRGLIDEQFF. CDR3 nucleotides: TGCAGCGTGTCATCCCGGGGGCTTATTGATGAGCAGTTCTTC.

This clone has just a few counts. The genes are TRBV28 and TRBJ2-7; D is possibly TRBD1 (6 bases). The V gene lost 1 base and the J gene lost 4 bases, with 14 bases spanning the gap. Germline-derived CDR1 and CDR2 are MDHEN and SYDVKM. The CDR3 loop spans 15 amino acids. This CDR3 is CASSLSAGVTYEQYF. The CDR3 DNA follows: TGTGCCAGCAGTTTATCGGCAGGGGTAACTTACGAGCAGTACTTC.

The chain has TRBV28 and TRBJ2-7, with a possible D match to TRBD2 (6 bases). Trimming pared 7 bases from V and 1 base from J, leaving 14 bases between. This CDR3 is 14 amino acids long. Germline V CDR1 and CDR2: MDHEN, SYDVKM. The CDR3: CASTVGGMSYEQYF. The DNA for the CDR3 is TGTGCCAGCACTGTAGGAGGGATGTCCTACGAGCAGTACTTC.

Only one count was recorded for this clone. The chain employs TRBV7-9 and TRBJ2-5, with D perhaps TRBD1 (7 bases). V was pared by 6 bases and J by 0 bases, with 14 bases between. From germline, CDR1 is SEHNR and CDR2 FQNEAQ (reference sequence). The CDR3 has 15 amino acids. Here the CDR3 DNA reads TGTGCCAGCAGTTCCCAGGGGGGAAACCAAGAGACCCAGTACTTC. As protein: CASSSQGGNQETQYF.

This clone was observed once. The chain combines TRBV19 with TRBJ2-1; possible D gene TRBD1, 5 bases. Germline V gene sequence: CDR1 LNHDA, CDR2 SQIVND (reference sequence). V was trimmed by 3 bases and J by 4 bases, leaving 13 bases between them. The CDR3 consists of 15 residues. The CDR3 coding sequence is TGTGCCAGTAGTATGGCCCAGGGAACATACAATGAGCAGTTCTTC. Protein product: CASSMAQGTYNEQFF.

The chain combines TRBV4-2 with TRBJ2-7; D is undetermined. CDR3 length: 13 residues. The ends were cut back, 0 bases at V and 4 bases at J, with 7 bases in the middle. Germline V gene data show CDR1 as LGHNA and CDR2 as YNFKEQ. The CDR3 spells CASSQDRLYEQYF. CDR3 DNA: TGTGCCAGCAGCCAAGATCGCTTGTACGAGCAGTACTTC.

The V gene is TRBV7-3, the J gene TRBJ2-1, with 9 bases aligning to TRBD2. Germline CDR1 is SGHTA and CDR2 is FQGTGA. Trimming cost V 5 bases and J 5 bases; bases outside gene matches: 10. The CDR3 is 16 amino acids. DNA of the CDR3: TGTGCCAGCAGCCCCTCCGGCGGGAGGGATCACAATGAGCAGTTCTTC. It codes for CASSPSGGRDHNEQFF. The complete variable domain, with remaining parts taken from reference TRBV7-3 and TRBJ2-1, reads GAGVSQTPSNKVTEKGKYVELRCDPISGHTALYWYRQSLGQGPEFLIYFQGTGAADDSGLPNDRFFAVRPEGSVSTLKIQRTERGDSAVYLCASSPSGGRDHNEQFFGPGTRLTVL.

At least ten counts were recorded for this clone. The chain uses TRBV29-1 and TRBJ2-2, with D perhaps TRBD1 (6 bases). The germline V and J ends were trimmed by 5 bases and 5 bases, with 15 bases remaining between them. This CDR3 contains 14 residues. The germline V gene encodes CDR1 SQVTM and CDR2 ANQGSEA. CDR3 sequence: CSVKNEGETGELFF. CDR3 in DNA: TGCAGCGTTAAGAACGAGGGGGAAACCGGGGAGCTGTTTTTT.

The rearrangement joins TRBV9 to TRBJ1-4; no definite D call. This CDR3 comprises 13 residues. Trimming stripped 3 bases from V and 0 bases from J, with 3 bases between. The germline CDR1 and CDR2 sequences are SGDLS and YYNGEE. The CDR3 spells CASSAPTNEKLFF. DNA for the CDR3: TGTGCCAGCAGCGCCCCAACTAATGAAAAACTGTTTTTT.